A selection of T cell receptor beta chains follows, all from one sample in a study of T-cell memory formation after mild COVID-19. TCRdb fed the 5' RACE reads into MiXCR, producing one record per CDR3 protein. The top ten clones hold 20% to 25% of a sample with around 200,000 distinct CDR3 sequences, 20% to 25% of them seen once. The sample comprised PBMCs or a T cell subset sorted from them (not recorded which). The origin of the receptors is an adult woman who had mild COVID-19 (a few samples of this study predate the infection). Cell type and time point are not known. Each CDR3 is given with its conserved first and last residue. Each record gives: V gene, J gene, CDR3 protein.

V gene: TRBV20-1; J gene: TRBJ2-7; CDR3 protein: CSARETGVEQYF
V gene: TRBV4-3; J gene: TRBJ1-1; CDR3 protein: CASSRDSQNTEAFF
V gene: TRBV20-1; J gene: TRBJ2-7; CDR3 protein: CSARDYRQYEQYF
V gene: TRBV27; J gene: TRBJ2-7; CDR3 protein: CASSPYGTATYEQYF
V gene: TRBV20-1; J gene: TRBJ1-5; CDR3 protein: CSARDSGQGRNQPQHF
V gene: TRBV7-7; J gene: TRBJ2-7; CDR3 protein: CASSLANGYEQYF
V gene: TRBV6-2/TRBV6-3; J gene: TRBJ1-5; CDR3 protein: CASSYELNQPQHF
V gene: TRBV2; J gene: TRBJ2-1; CDR3 protein: CASPAGGDDEQFF
V gene: TRBV5-1; J gene: TRBJ2-1; CDR3 protein: CASSFGEGLGYNEQFF
V gene: TRBV29-1; J gene: TRBJ1-4; CDR3 protein: CSVTPLATNEKLFF
V gene: TRBV5-1; J gene: TRBJ2-1; CDR3 protein: CASSLVGSVVGDNEQFF
V gene: TRBV13; J gene: TRBJ1-2; CDR3 protein: CASSATGTASPYGYTF
V gene: TRBV5-6; J gene: TRBJ2-1; CDR3 protein: CASSNAVNEQFF
V gene: TRBV7-9; J gene: TRBJ2-1; CDR3 protein: CASSPGTVVYNEQFF
V gene: TRBV6-5; J gene: TRBJ1-1; CDR3 protein: CASSYSRGHEAFF
V gene: TRBV29-1; J gene: TRBJ2-1; CDR3 protein: CSVVGGRLDNEQFF
V gene: TRBV6-5; J gene: TRBJ2-5; CDR3 protein: CASSYSAGVRETQYF
V gene: TRBV7-2; J gene: TRBJ2-5; CDR3 protein: CASSHVRYPGETQYF
V gene: TRBV7-8; J gene: TRBJ2-3; CDR3 protein: CASSAHITDTQYF
V gene: TRBV7-9; J gene: TRBJ2-3; CDR3 protein: CASSRTGGTTDTQYF
V gene: TRBV25-1; J gene: TRBJ1-6; CDR3 protein: CASSEPWGGSPLHF
V gene: TRBV12-3/TRBV12-4; J gene: TRBJ2-4; CDR3 protein: CASRSLIEGKNIQYF
V gene: TRBV7-6; J gene: TRBJ1-2; CDR3 protein: CASSGGGGEGYTF
V gene: TRBV4-2; J gene: TRBJ2-1; CDR3 protein: CASSPLNNEQFF
V gene: TRBV7-9; J gene: TRBJ1-1; CDR3 protein: CASSLAGQEAFF
V gene: TRBV7-3; J gene: TRBJ2-1; CDR3 protein: CASSLGTSGGYNEQFF
V gene: TRBV4-1; J gene: TRBJ2-7; CDR3 protein: CASSQESGWSYEQYF
V gene: TRBV6-1; J gene: TRBJ1-2; CDR3 protein: CASSELGQGYGYTF
V gene: TRBV6-1; J gene: TRBJ2-6; CDR3 protein: CASSAQQGSGANVLTF
V gene: TRBV7-9; J gene: TRBJ2-5; CDR3 protein: CASSLGDRKGETQYF
V gene: TRBV4-1; J gene: TRBJ2-5; CDR3 protein: CASRYSTGPGETQYF
V gene: TRBV29-1; J gene: TRBJ2-7; CDR3 protein: CSVCYPGRTSYEQYF
V gene: TRBV7-3; J gene: TRBJ2-2; CDR3 protein: CASSFLAGFTGELFF
V gene: TRBV2; J gene: TRBJ1-1; CDR3 protein: CASSSPGGAWTEAFF
V gene: TRBV15; J gene: TRBJ2-2; CDR3 protein: CATSRDRAGELFF
V gene: TRBV30; J gene: TRBJ1-2; CDR3 protein: CAWKDLTGQSPYGYTF
V gene: TRBV7-9; J gene: TRBJ2-7; CDR3 protein: CASSLTFSGHYEQYF
V gene: TRBV12-3/TRBV12-4; J gene: TRBJ2-7; CDR3 protein: CASSPGTGILSYEQYF
V gene: TRBV12-3/TRBV12-4; J gene: TRBJ2-1; CDR3 protein: CARPWDSLCLSYNEQFF
V gene: TRBV5-1; J gene: TRBJ1-1; CDR3 protein: CASSLVVGQGTEAFF
V gene: TRBV15; J gene: TRBJ1-3; CDR3 protein: CATSEVFRGNTIYF
V gene: TRBV20-1; J gene: TRBJ2-3; CDR3 protein: CSAHHQGHIAGGPSDTQYF
V gene: TRBV7-9; J gene: TRBJ2-3; CDR3 protein: CASSQLAYTDTQYF
V gene: TRBV29-1; J gene: TRBJ1-1; CDR3 protein: CSVDRGEGDTEAFF
V gene: TRBV15; J gene: TRBJ2-5; CDR3 protein: CATSSLRTGQETQYF